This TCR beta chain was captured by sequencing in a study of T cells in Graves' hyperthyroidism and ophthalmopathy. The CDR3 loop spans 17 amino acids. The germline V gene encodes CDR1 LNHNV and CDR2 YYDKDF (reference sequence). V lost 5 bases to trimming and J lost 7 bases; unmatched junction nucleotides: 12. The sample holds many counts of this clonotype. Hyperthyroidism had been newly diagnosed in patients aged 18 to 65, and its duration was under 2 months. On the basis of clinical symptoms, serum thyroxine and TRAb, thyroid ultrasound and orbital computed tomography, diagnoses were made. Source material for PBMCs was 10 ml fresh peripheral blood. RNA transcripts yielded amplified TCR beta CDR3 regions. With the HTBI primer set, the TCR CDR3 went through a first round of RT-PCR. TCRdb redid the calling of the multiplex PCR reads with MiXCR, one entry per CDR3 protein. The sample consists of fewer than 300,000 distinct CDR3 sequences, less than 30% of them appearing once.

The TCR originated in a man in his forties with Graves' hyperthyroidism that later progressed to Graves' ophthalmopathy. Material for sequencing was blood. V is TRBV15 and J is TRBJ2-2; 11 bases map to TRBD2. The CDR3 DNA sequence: TGTGCCACCAGCGTACCGGGACTAGCGGCCTCCAGCGGGGAGCTGTTTTTT. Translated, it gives CATSVPGLAASSGELFF.